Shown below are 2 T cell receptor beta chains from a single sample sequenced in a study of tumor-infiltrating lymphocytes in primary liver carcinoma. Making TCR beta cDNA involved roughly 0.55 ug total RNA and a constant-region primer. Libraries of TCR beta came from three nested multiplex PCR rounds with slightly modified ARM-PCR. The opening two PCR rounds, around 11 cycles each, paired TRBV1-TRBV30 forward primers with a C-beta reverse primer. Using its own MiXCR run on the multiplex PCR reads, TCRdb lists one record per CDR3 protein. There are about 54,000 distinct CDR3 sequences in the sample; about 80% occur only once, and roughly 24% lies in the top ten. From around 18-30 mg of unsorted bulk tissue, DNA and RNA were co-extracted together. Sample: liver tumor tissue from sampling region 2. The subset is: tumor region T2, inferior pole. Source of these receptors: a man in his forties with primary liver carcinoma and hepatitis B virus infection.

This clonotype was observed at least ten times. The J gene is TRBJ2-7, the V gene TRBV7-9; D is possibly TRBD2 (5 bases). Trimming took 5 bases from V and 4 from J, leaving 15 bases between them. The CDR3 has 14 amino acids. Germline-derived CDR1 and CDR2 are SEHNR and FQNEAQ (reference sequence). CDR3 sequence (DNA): TGTGCCAGCAGCCCTTCGGGAAGGGAGTACGAGCAGTACTTC. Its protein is CASSPSGREYEQYF.

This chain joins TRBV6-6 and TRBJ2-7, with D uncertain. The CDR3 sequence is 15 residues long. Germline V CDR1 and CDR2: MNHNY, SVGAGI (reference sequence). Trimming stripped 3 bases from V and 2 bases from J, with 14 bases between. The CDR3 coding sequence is TGTGCCAGCAGTTATTTGCCGAAACCTACCTACGAGCAGTACTTC. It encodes CASSYLPKPTYEQYF.